These 27 T cell receptor beta chains originate from one sample sequenced in a study of blood T cell repertoires in COVID-19. Clones were read by immunoSEQ multiplex PCR, and TCRdb kept only the in-frame ones, dropping some. Among roughly 200,000 clones listed, over 80% were seen once. What was sequenced was PBMCs or T cells enriched from blood (not recorded which). All receptors come from a man aged 30-40 years who had recovered from COVID-19.

The V and J genes are TRBV6-2 or TRBV6-3 and TRBJ2-1, with D possibly matching TRBD1 (5 bases). This CDR3 contains 15 residues. Germline V CDR1 and CDR2: MNHEY, SVGEGT. V was clipped by 0 bases and J by 10 bases, with 16 bases between them. The CDR3 DNA reads as TGTGCCAGCAGTTACTCAACCTATGCAGGGTCCGAGCAGTTCTTC. Its protein product is CASSYSTYAGSEQFF.

The chain combines TRBV4-3 with TRBJ2-3; D is ambiguous. CDR3 length: 15 residues. V lost 0 bases to trimming and J lost 6 bases, with 13 bases between them. Per germline, CDR1 LGHNA and CDR2 YSLEER. The CDR3 DNA sequence: TGCGCCAGCAGCCAAGAGTCCGCTAGTATGGATACGCAGTATTTT. It specifies CASSQESASMDTQYF.

This sequence joins TRBV15 and TRBJ2-5, with D unclear. Germline V gene lookup returns CDR1 LNHNV and CDR2 YYDKDF (reference sequence). The CDR3 has 13 residues. V dropped 0 bases and J dropped 4 bases, with 6 bases sitting between them. CDR3 DNA: TGTGCCACCAGCAGAGATTGGAGAGAGACCCAGTACTTC. Its protein is CATSRDWRETQYF.

CDR3 sequence (DNA): TGTGCCAGCAGCTTGTTCGGACAGGGGTCTTTTGGGTATGGCTACACCTTC. Translation gives CASSLFGQGSFGYGYTF. This chain links TRBV5-4 with TRBJ1-2, with 9 bases identical to TRBD1. The V gene's germline CDR1 is SGHNT and CDR2 YYREEE (reference sequence). The length of the CDR3 is 17 residues. Germline trimming cut 1 base from V and 5 bases from J; bases unmatched to any gene: 12.

The chain recombines TRBV19 with TRBJ2-3, with TRBD2 identical over 10 bases. The CDR3 has 15 amino acids. Germline-derived CDR1 and CDR2 are LNHDA and SQIVND (reference sequence). V trimming: 5 bases; J trimming: 4 bases; junction bases outside the gene matches: 6. The DNA for the CDR3 is TGTGCCAGTAGTCTTTTACTAGCGGGGCCAGATACGCAGTATTTT. This codes for CASSLLLAGPDTQYF.

The V gene is TRBV11-2, the J gene TRBJ2-7, with D uncertain. The CDR3 covers 14 residues. In germline, CDR1 is SGHAT, CDR2 FQNNGV. V was cut by 5 bases and J by 7 bases, with 18 bases left in between. Written as DNA, the CDR3 is TGTGCCAGCAGCCCAGCAAAGCAACCGGAGGAGCAGTACTTC. Encoded protein: CASSPAKQPEEQYF.

This chain connects TRBV6-2 or TRBV6-3 to TRBJ2-1, with 7 positions matching TRBD1. Germline loops: CDR1 MNHEY, CDR2 SVGEGT. This CDR3 contains 16 residues. J gave up 0 bases and V 5 bases, and 7 bases lay outside the gene matches. CDR3 protein: CASSGRQGGSYNEQFF. DNA of the CDR3: TGTGCCAGCAGTGGCAGACAGGGCGGCTCCTACAATGAGCAGTTCTTC.

The V gene is TRBV19, the J gene TRBJ2-1; 8 bases are shared with TRBD2. CDR1 is LNHDA and CDR2 is SQIVND in the germline V gene (reference sequence). Losses at the gene ends were 6 bases for V and 0 bases for J; bases not matched to a gene: 4. The CDR3 loop spans 15 amino acids. The CDR3 nucleotides are TGTGCCAGTAGGAAGCGGGGGAGCTCCTACAATGAGCAGTTCTTC. Its translation: CASRKRGSSYNEQFF.

The rearrangement joins TRBV18 to TRBJ2-1; TRBD2 agrees at 12 bases. Germline V gene data show CDR1 as KGHSH and CDR2 as LQKENI. The CDR3 totals 20 residues. The J segment lost 1 base and the V segment lost 3 bases, leaving 13 bases of the junction unmatched. The CDR3 region is CASSPGLLAGGYVSYNEQFF. The CDR3 region has the DNA TGTGCCAGCTCACCGGGTCTGCTAGCGGGAGGGTATGTGTCCTACAATGAGCAGTTCTTC.

V usage is TRBV5-1 and J usage is TRBJ1-2, with D unresolved. This CDR3 contains 12 residues. Germline V lookup: CDR1 SGHRS, CDR2 YFSETQ. V was trimmed by 3 bases and J by 5 bases, leaving 8 bases between them. The CDR3 reads CASSYNEYGYTF. In DNA form, the CDR3 reads TGCGCCAGCAGCTATAACGAGTATGGCTACACCTTC.

The chain recombines TRBV28 with TRBJ2-3; D possibly corresponds to TRBD2 (6 bases). Germline-derived CDR1 and CDR2 are MDHEN and SYDVKM. This CDR3 has 14 amino acids. V was trimmed by 5 bases and J by 2 bases, leaving 11 bases between them. The CDR3 region has the DNA TGTGCCAGCAGTCCGGGAGATGTCACAGATACGCAGTATTTT. It is translated as CASSPGDVTDTQYF. Drawing the rest from reference TRBV28 and TRBJ2-3, the complete variable domain is DVKVTQSSRYLVKRTGEKVFLECVQDMDHENMFWYRQDPGLGLRLIYFSYDVKMKEKGDIPEGYSVSREKKERFSLILESASTNQTSMYLCASSPGDVTDTQYFGPGTRLTVL.

This clone was seen a handful of times. The chain joins TRBV13 to TRBJ2-7; TRBD1 matches 8 bases. V was clipped by 6 bases and J by 1 base; unmatched bases: 8. Germline CDR1 is PRHDT and CDR2 is FYEKMQ (reference sequence). This CDR3 has 15 amino acids. The CDR3 DNA reads TGTGCCAGCAGGTGGCAAGGACAGGGATCCTACGAGCAGTACTTC. Protein: CASRWQGQGSYEQYF.

The V call is TRBV25-1, the J call TRBJ2-2; TRBD2 might be the D (5 bases). Trimming cost V 3 bases and J 6 bases, with 8 bases left between them. CDR1 is MGHDK and CDR2 is SYGVNS in the germline V gene. The CDR3 length is 13 residues. The CDR3 sequence is CASSERVSGELFF. The CDR3 DNA sequence: TGTGCCAGCAGTGAGCGGGTGTCCGGGGAGCTGTTTTTT.

The J gene is TRBJ2-5, the V gene TRBV30; D is perhaps TRBD2 (5 bases). Trimming removed 1 base at V and 3 bases at J, with 9 bases between. CDR1 and CDR2 (germline): GTSNPN, SVGIG (reference sequence). The CDR3 has 13 residues. The CDR3 here is CAWSERIEETQYF. DNA for the CDR3: TGTGCCTGGAGTGAGCGGATAGAAGAGACCCAGTACTTC.

CDR3: CASSLAEESSPLHF. The CDR3 coding sequence is TGTGCCAGCAGCTTAGCCGAGGAGAGTTCACCCCTCCACTTT. V gene TRBV7-6 combines with J gene TRBJ1-6; D uncertain. The length of the CDR3 is 14 residues. Germline loops: CDR1 SGHVS, CDR2 FNYEAQ. Trimming pared 0 bases from V and 9 bases from J, leaving 9 bases between.

This clone was found a few times. This chain connects TRBV9 to TRBJ1-3; D is undetermined. V dropped 0 bases and J dropped 0 bases, with 10 bases sitting between them. Per germline, CDR1 SGDLS and CDR2 YYNGEE. The CDR3 runs 16 residues. The CDR3, as DNA: TGTGCCAGCAGCGTAGGAGGGAGAGTCTCTGGAAACACCATATATTTT. It codes for CASSVGGRVSGNTIYF.

The chain's CDR3 is CASSLILGAAPEAFF. CDR3 DNA: TGTGCCAGCAGTTTAATTTTGGGGGCTGCGCCTGAAGCTTTCTTT. The V gene is TRBV28, the J gene TRBJ1-1, with D maybe TRBD1 (6 bases). Germline V lookup: CDR1 MDHEN, CDR2 SYDVKM. Between the trimmed V and J ends, which lost 2 bases and 6 bases, there was a span of 16 bases. The CDR3 sequence is 15 residues long.

The chain has TRBV11-3 and TRBJ2-3, with D perhaps matching TRBD1 (5 bases). Germline-derived CDR1 and CDR2 are SGHNT and YENEEA. V lost 4 bases, J lost 0 bases, and 8 bases lay in between. The CDR3 length is 14 residues. This CDR3 reads CASSSGHSTDTQYF. CDR3 nucleotide sequence: TGTGCCAGCAGCTCAGGACATAGCACAGATACGCAGTATTTT.

The genes are TRBV6-5 and TRBJ1-1; TRBD1 agrees at 8 bases. In germline, CDR1 is MNHEY, CDR2 SVGAGI. The CDR3 sequence is 15 residues long. J was trimmed by 4 bases and V by 0 bases; bases with no gene match: 4. The CDR3 protein is CASSYSAGGLTEAFF. The CDR3, as DNA: TGTGCCAGCAGTTACTCGGCAGGGGGCCTCACTGAAGCTTTCTTT.

This sequence joins TRBV2 and TRBJ2-5; 11 bases are shared with TRBD2. The CDR3 is 15 residues long. Germline trimming cut 6 bases from V and 3 bases from J; bases unmatched to any gene: 6. CDR1 SNHLY and CDR2 FYNNEI come from the germline V gene. The CDR3 here is CASRKLAGAEETQYF. CDR3 in DNA: TGTGCCAGCAGGAAACTAGCGGGGGCCGAAGAGACCCAGTACTTC.

This clone was seen more than once but under ten times. The rearrangement uses TRBV4-3 and TRBJ2-3, with 11 bases lining up with TRBD2. Germline loops: CDR1 LGHNA, CDR2 YSLEER. With 1 base clipped from V and 2 bases from J, the junction kept 8 bases outside the gene matches. This CDR3 is 18 amino acids long. In DNA, the CDR3 is TGCGCCAGCAGCCAAGCCGGGACTAGCGGCCCCTTCACAGATACGCAGTATTTT. It codes for CASSQAGTSGPFTDTQYF.

The rearrangement uses TRBV28 and TRBJ1-4; a weak D match, TRBD1 (5 bases). Trimming removed 9 bases at V and 0 bases at J, with 14 bases between. CDR3 size: 15 residues. Germline V gives CDR1 MDHEN, CDR2 SYDVKM. The CDR3 region is CASGTGGTTNEKLFF. CDR3 sequence (DNA): TGTGCCAGTGGCACCGGGGGTACAACTAATGAAAAACTGTTTTTT. Combining the CDR3 with reference TRBV28 and TRBJ1-4 gives the whole variable domain DVKVTQSSRYLVKRTGEKVFLECVQDMDHENMFWYRQDPGLGLRLIYFSYDVKMKEKGDIPEGYSVSREKKERFSLILESASTNQTSMYLCASGTGGTTNEKLFFGSGTQLSVL.

The chain links TRBV15 to TRBJ1-2; unclear D gene. Germline V CDR1 and CDR2: LNHNV, YYDKDF (reference sequence). Between the trimmed V and J ends, which lost 5 bases and 5 bases, there was a span of 9 bases. The CDR3 loop spans 12 amino acids. Here the CDR3 DNA reads TGTGCCACCAGCCCTGGGCGATATGGCTACACCTTC. This sequence encodes CATSPGRYGYTF.

The chain uses TRBV27 and TRBJ1-5; TRBD1 agrees at 8 bases. After removal of 0 bases from V and 2 bases from J, the junction contained 12 bases not matched to a gene. Germline V lookup: CDR1 MNHEY, CDR2 SMNVEV (reference sequence). The CDR3 is 19 amino acids. The CDR3 region has the DNA TGTGCCAGCAGTTTATCGACGAGGGGGGCAGGGGGCCGCAATCAGCCCCAGCATTTT. Protein: CASSLSTRGAGGRNQPQHF.

V is TRBV4-1 and J is TRBJ2-7; maybe TRBD2 (7 bases). This CDR3 has 15 residues. In germline, CDR1 is MGHRA, CDR2 YSYEKL. Deletions cut 3 bases from V and 3 bases from J, with 15 bases between. CDR3: CASSHLGGPIYEQYF. For the CDR3, the DNA is TGCGCCAGCAGCCACCTGGGGGGGCCTATCTACGAGCAGTACTTC.

Only a few counts were recorded for this clone. The rearrangement joins TRBV13 to TRBJ1-2; 8 bases line up with TRBD1. The CDR3 sequence is 18 residues long. In germline, CDR1 is PRHDT, CDR2 FYEKMQ (reference sequence). V lost 5 bases, J lost 1 base, and 15 bases stayed unmatched. CDR3 amino acids: CASSQNTGQVIFNYGYTF. DNA for the CDR3: TGTGCCAGCAGCCAAAATACGGGACAGGTGATTTTTAACTATGGCTACACCTTC.

The chain recombines TRBV7-2 with TRBJ1-2; D is perhaps TRBD1 (5 bases). The CDR3 runs to 14 residues. V was trimmed by 6 bases and J by 3 bases, leaving 14 bases between them. The germline V gene has CDR1 SGHTA and CDR2 FQGNSA. CDR3 nucleotides: TGTGCCAGCAGTCGGAAACAGGTTCACTATGGCTACACCTTC. Translation: CASSRKQVHYGYTF.